A single sample gave rise to the 20 T cell receptor beta chains below, sequenced in a study of blood T cell repertoires in COVID-19. The protocol was immunoSEQ multiplex PCR, while the TCRdb copy is restricted to in-frame clones and leaves out a portion. Here the sample spans 150,000 or so clones, around 91% being singletons. Input material: peripheral blood. These TCRs come from a man younger than 35 with COVID-19, enrolled during active disease.

The genes are TRBV12-3 or TRBV12-4 and TRBJ1-3, with D uncertain. The CDR3 sequence is 13 residues long. Trimming shortened V by 4 bases and J by 1 base, and 5 bases separated the two germline ends. Written as DNA, the CDR3 is TGTGCCAGCAGTTATAGTTCTGGAAACACCATATATTTT. It yields the protein CASSYSSGNTIYF.

J is TRBJ2-7 and V is TRBV5-1; TRBD2 matches at 7 bases. The CDR3 spans 15 residues. The junction had 7 bases not matched to a gene; V was cut back by 4 bases and J by 0 bases. Germline V CDR1 and CDR2: SGHRS, YFSETQ. CDR3 loop: CASSIVGGSSYEQYF. In DNA form, the CDR3 reads TGCGCCAGCAGCATTGTGGGCGGGAGCTCCTACGAGCAGTACTTC. Combining the CDR3 with reference TRBV5-1 and TRBJ2-7 gives the whole variable domain KAGVTQTPRYLIKTRGQQVTLSCSPISGHRSVSWYQQTPGQGLQFLFEYFSETQRNKGNFPGRFSGRQFSNSRSEMNVSTLELGDSALYLCASSIVGGSSYEQYFGPGTRLTVT.

This chain joins TRBV11-3 and TRBJ2-2; 7 positions agree with TRBD1. Germline CDR1 SGHNT, CDR2 YENEEA. The CDR3 loop spans 14 amino acids. Trimming removed 5 bases from V and 6 bases from J; junction bases left unmatched: 6. In DNA form, the CDR3 reads TGTGCCAGCAGCAAGGGCAGGGGGTCCGGGGAGCTGTTTTTT. It translates to CASSKGRGSGELFF.

J is TRBJ2-1 and V is TRBV10-3; 8 nucleotides agree with TRBD2. CDR1 and CDR2 (germline): ENHRY, SYGVKD. CDR3 length equals 16 residues. With 10 bases clipped from V and 5 bases from J, the junction kept 16 bases outside the gene matches. CDR3 loop: CATGGDESSGNNEQFF. CDR3 in DNA: TGTGCCACGGGGGGGGACGAGAGTAGCGGAAACAATGAGCAGTTCTTC.

This clone was counted between two and nine times. The J gene is TRBJ2-1, the V gene TRBV2; D may be TRBD2 (5 bases). The V gene's germline CDR1 is SNHLY and CDR2 FYNNEI. Trimming left V 3 bases short and J 0 bases short, with 9 bases between. The CDR3 spans 15 residues. The CDR3 nucleotides are TGTGCCAGCAGTGAGGACGGGAACTCCTACAATGAGCAGTTCTTC. Amino acid sequence: CASSEDGNSYNEQFF.

The CDR3 DNA reads TGTGCCAGCAGCGTAACAGGGTGGATTCAGCCCCAGCATTTT. Amino acid sequence: CASSVTGWIQPQHF. This chain joins TRBV6-2 or TRBV6-3 and TRBJ1-5; possible D gene TRBD1, 6 bases. Trimming took 6 bases from V and 6 from J, leaving 15 bases between them. This CDR3 is 14 amino acids long. Germline V gene sequence: CDR1 MNHEY, CDR2 SVGEGT.

The CDR3: CAWSTGDPGGETQYF. The CDR3, as DNA: TGTGCCTGGAGTACTGGGGACCCCGGAGGGGAGACCCAGTACTTC. The chain has TRBV30 and TRBJ2-5, with D possibly being TRBD2 (6 bases). Per the germline V gene, CDR1 is GTSNPN and CDR2 is SVGIG (reference sequence). This CDR3 contains 15 residues. V was clipped by 2 bases and J by 5 bases, with 18 bases between them.

The rearrangement links TRBV27 to TRBJ2-7; TRBD2 might be the D (6 bases). Deletions cut 6 bases from V and 5 bases from J, with 17 bases between. The CDR3 is made up of 14 amino acids. The V gene's germline CDR1 is MNHEY and CDR2 SMNVEV (reference sequence). The CDR3 region has the DNA TGTGCCAGCAGACGCTCCTGGTCGGGAGACGAGCAGTACTTC. Residues: CASRRSWSGDEQYF.

The chain links TRBV28 to TRBJ2-7; 8 bases are shared with TRBD1. Germline CDR1 MDHEN, CDR2 SYDVKM. With 5 bases clipped from V and 1 base from J, the junction kept 13 bases outside the gene matches. This CDR3 has 17 amino acids. CDR3 residues: CASSESSFWTGSYEQYF. The CDR3 bases are TGTGCCAGCAGTGAAAGTTCGTTTTGGACAGGGTCCTACGAGCAGTACTTC.

V gene TRBV9 combines with J gene TRBJ2-1; D perhaps matches TRBD2 (7 bases). Per the germline V gene, CDR1 is SGDLS and CDR2 is YYNGEE. The CDR3 runs to 15 residues. V lost 0 bases to trimming and J lost 4 bases, with 11 bases between them. CDR3 DNA sequence: TGTGCCAGCAGCGTAGTGGGGGGGCCGTACAATGAGCAGTTCTTC. This encodes CASSVVGGPYNEQFF.

V usage is TRBV4-3 and J usage is TRBJ1-1; D unresolved. CDR3 length: 19 amino acids. V was pared by 2 bases and J by 0 bases, with 22 bases between. The germline V gene has CDR1 LGHNA and CDR2 YSLEER. In DNA form, the CDR3 reads TGCGCCAGCAGCCAATATTACTACCGGCCGGAAAGTCTGAACACTGAAGCTTTCTTT. It is translated as CASSQYYYRPESLNTEAFF.

V is TRBV18 and J is TRBJ2-7; tentatively, D is TRBD2 (6 bases). The CDR3 loop spans 13 amino acids. The V gene lost 0 bases and the J gene lost 3 bases, with 6 bases spanning the gap. CDR1 and CDR2 (germline): KGHSH, LQKENI. The CDR3 sequence: CASSPPEGYEQYF. Here the CDR3 DNA reads TGTGCCAGCTCACCACCGGAGGGCTACGAGCAGTACTTC.

The genes are TRBV3-1 (or the pseudogene TRBV3-2) and TRBJ2-1; the match to TRBD2 covers 7 bases. The CDR3 runs 16 residues. Germline CDR1 is LGHDT and CDR2 is YNNKEL (reference sequence). After removal of 2 bases from V and 3 bases from J, the junction contained 7 bases not matched to a gene. CDR3 region: CASSQSLAADYNEQFF. The CDR3 coding sequence is TGTGCCAGCAGCCAATCCCTAGCGGCTGACTACAATGAGCAGTTCTTC.

This clone came up once. This rearrangement joins TRBV7-8 to TRBJ2-7; no reliable D call. The CDR3 covers 13 residues. The germline gives CDR1 SGHVS, CDR2 FQNEAQ. Trimming left V 5 bases short and J 7 bases short, with 15 bases between. The DNA of the CDR3 is TGTGCCAGCAGCCCGCGGTGGCCTCATGAGCAGTACTTC. It codes for CASSPRWPHEQYF.

The chain combines TRBV19 with TRBJ2-2, with TRBD1 matching 7 bases. Germline CDR1 reads LNHDA; CDR2 reads SQIVND (reference sequence). V shed 4 bases and J 0 bases; nucleotides not matched to a gene: 8. The CDR3 length is 17 residues. The CDR3 nucleotides are TGTGCCAGTAGTAAGGGACAGAAAAATACGAACACCGGGGAGCTGTTTTTT. This sequence encodes CASSKGQKNTNTGELFF.

V gene TRBV5-4 combines with J gene TRBJ1-2; D ambiguous. CDR3 length equals 14 residues. V lost 0 bases to trimming and J lost 5 bases, with 11 bases between them. The germline CDR1 and CDR2 sequences are SGHNT and YYREEE (reference sequence). The CDR3 nucleotides are TGTGCCAGCAGCTTGGACACGACTCAGTATGGCTACACCTTC. Encoded protein: CASSLDTTQYGYTF.

This clone was seen only once. This chain joins TRBV5-1 and TRBJ2-7, with a tentative D call TRBD1 (5 bases). V shed 3 bases and J shed 1 base, with 11 bases lying between them. Germline V gene sequence: CDR1 SGHRS, CDR2 YFSETQ. The CDR3 contains 14 residues. The CDR3 here is CASSSKGVSYEQYF. CDR3 DNA sequence: TGCGCCAGCAGCTCTAAAGGGGTTTCCTACGAGCAGTACTTC.

The V gene is TRBV27, the J gene TRBJ2-7, with TRBD1 identical over 8 bases. The CDR3 has 15 residues. Trimming took 3 bases from V and 2 from J; bases not matched to a gene: 6. The germline gives CDR1 MNHEY, CDR2 SMNVEV (reference sequence). CDR3 region: CASSFRGQSPYEQYF. The CDR3 bases are TGTGCCAGCAGTTTCAGGGGGCAATCCCCCTACGAGCAGTACTTC.

DNA for the CDR3: TGTGCCAGCAGCCAACAGGTGAACACTGAAGCTTTCTTT. This gives the protein CASSQQVNTEAFF. The genes are TRBV6-5 and TRBJ1-1; TRBD1 is a possible D gene (5 bases). CDR1 MNHEY and CDR2 SVGAGI come from the germline V gene. There are 13 residues in the CDR3. Trimming took off 6 bases at V and 0 bases at J, with 8 bases between the two ends.

The CDR3: CASSLQGPDNYGYTF. CDR3 nucleotide sequence: TGCGCCAGCAGCTTGCAGGGGCCGGATAACTATGGCTACACCTTC. The rearrangement joins TRBV5-1 to TRBJ1-2, with D possibly being TRBD1 (6 bases). This CDR3 has 15 residues. Germline V lookup: CDR1 SGHRS, CDR2 YFSETQ. Trimming removed 1 base at V and 1 base at J, with 11 bases between.